This T cell receptor beta chain was retrieved from a study of T cells in Graves' hyperthyroidism and ophthalmopathy. There were TCR beta CDR3 regions amplified from RNA transcripts. HTBI primers were used for first-round RT-PCR of the TCR CDR3. TCRdb independently ran MiXCR on the multiplex PCR reads; one entry per CDR3 protein. The table includes around 700,000 distinct CDR3 sequences, around a sixth detected once. This receptor was identified in a woman aged 50 to 60 with Graves' hyperthyroidism that later progressed to Graves' ophthalmopathy. The sequenced sample consisted of blood.

CDR3 in DNA: TGTGCCAGCAGCTCGGGGGTAAACAATGAGCAGTTCTTC. Its protein is CASSSGVNNEQFF. The chain has TRBV7-3 and TRBJ2-1, with D maybe TRBD2 (6 bases). V lost 4 bases and J 5 bases, leaving 9 bases between the germline ends. This CDR3 region has 13 residues. Germline V gene data show CDR1 as SGHTA and CDR2 as FQGTGA.